Listed below are T cell receptor beta chains from one sample, sequenced in a study of T cell responses to AZD1222 COVID-19 vaccine. TCRdb keeps only in-frame clones here, not all; method: immunoSEQ multiplex PCR. The table includes 100,000 to 120,000 clones, about 86% detected once. The starting material was peripheral blood, obtained on day 0 of AZD1222 vaccination. The receptors were gathered from an adult in good health. CDR3s include the opening cysteine and the closing phenylalanine or tryptophan. The D gene is left open where the match is weak. For some rows the clone size is stated as once, few or many, or as a class when expanded; others skip it.

j_call v_call clone_size d_call cdr3_nt cdr3_aa
TRBJ2-2 TRBV5-4 . . TGTGCCAGCAGCTTGGAAGGCAGAGCTACCGGGGAGCTGTTTTTT CASSLEGRATGELFF
TRBJ1-5 TRBV9 few . TGTGCCAGCAGCGTAGCCCCTTCGGGGAATCAGCCCCAGCATTTT CASSVAPSGNQPQHF
TRBJ1-5 TRBV12-3/TRBV12-4 . . TGTGCCAGCAGGGGATCGGGATTGGGGCCCCAGCATTTT CASRGSGLGPQHF
TRBJ1-5 TRBV5-1 . . TGCGCCAGCAGCTCCAGTCCGCGAGGGGATCAGCCCCAGCATTTT CASSSSPRGDQPQHF
TRBJ2-3 TRBV9 . TRBD2 TGTGCCAGCAGCGTAGCGTCGCGGGGGGATACAGATACGCAGTATTTT CASSVASRGDTDTQYF
TRBJ2-7 TRBV28 . . TGTGCCAGCAGTTCTCCCGGCTTTTTCTTC CASSSPGFFF
TRBJ1-1 TRBV29-1 . . TGCAGCGCCTTACGACGGGACACTGAAGCTTTCTTT CSALRRDTEAFF
TRBJ2-7 TRBV7-2 once . TGTGCCAGCAGCCACACCCGGGGTTCCTCCTACGAGCAGTACTTC CASSHTRGSSYEQYF
TRBJ1-4 TRBV5-8 . . TGTGCCAGCAGCCCCCAAAAGACAACTAGGGCTGAAAAACTGTTTTTT CASSPQKTTRAEKLFF
TRBJ1-6 TRBV7-9 . . TGTGCCAGCAGCCTGGATGGGGCCGAGGGTTCACCCCTCCACTTT CASSLDGAEGSPLHF
TRBJ2-1 TRBV18 . . TGTGCCAGCTCACCGTGGGACATGACCTACAATGAGCAGTTCTTC CASSPWDMTYNEQFF
TRBJ2-5 TRBV6-4 . . TGTGCCAGCAGTTACCAGGGTACGAAGTGGGAGACCCAGTACTTC CASSYQGTKWETQYF
TRBJ1-1 TRBV5-1 once . TGCGCCAGCAGCTTCGGTACCCGAAACACTGAAGCTTTCTTT CASSFGTRNTEAFF
TRBJ1-1 TRBV2 once TRBD1 TGTGCCAGCAACAGGGGCATGAACACTGAAGCTTTCTTT CASNRGMNTEAFF
TRBJ2-2 TRBV7-2 . TRBD1 TGTGCCAGCAGCTCCCCGGGACAGGGGGCGACCGGGGAGCTGTTTTTT CASSSPGQGATGELFF
TRBJ2-2 TRBV10-3 . TRBD1 TGTGCCATCAGTGAGAGACTAGCTGGGACAGGGGGTACCGGGGAGCTGTTTTTT CAISERLAGTGGTGELFF
TRBJ1-4 TRBV24-1 few . TGTGCCACCGGCGACTCGACAACTAATGAAAAACTGTTTTTT CATGDSTTNEKLFF
TRBJ1-6 TRBV11-2 . . TGTGCCAGCAGCCCAGGGGTGGGGAATTCACCCCTCCACTTT CASSPGVGNSPLHF
TRBJ2-5 TRBV5-1 . TRBD1 TGCGCCAGCAGCACGGGACAGGGAGGGCACGAGACCCAGTACTTC CASSTGQGGHETQYF
TRBJ2-2 TRBV5-1 . . TGCGCCAGCAGCCCCGGGACGGCGAACACCGGGGAGCTGTTTTTT CASSPGTANTGELFF
TRBJ1-1 TRBV6-5 . . TGTGCCAGCAGGTTTTGGAGCACTGAAGCTTTCTTT CASRFWSTEAFF
TRBJ1-1 TRBV5-4 . . TGTGCCAGCAGCTCGGGACCGGGGGCTTTCTTT CASSSGPGAFF
TRBJ1-1 TRBV4-1 few TRBD1 TGCGCCAGCAGCCAGAGGACAGGCATGAACACTGAAGCTTTCTTT CASSQRTGMNTEAFF
TRBJ2-2 TRBV2 . . TGTGCCAGCAGTGAAACCGGGAGCACCGGGGAGCTGTTTTTT CASSETGSTGELFF
TRBJ1-1 TRBV5-6 . TRBD1 TGTGCCAGCAGCTTGGGACAGGGGGCTGGGGCTTTCTTT CASSLGQGAGAFF
TRBJ1-3 TRBV30 . . TGTGCCTGGAGTGGGACAGAGACCCGATACTCTGGAAACACCATATATTTT CAWSGTETRYSGNTIYF
TRBJ1-3 TRBV10-3 . . TGTGCCATCAGTACAGGGCCGGGAGCTGGAAACACCATATATTTT CAISTGPGAGNTIYF
TRBJ1-4 TRBV9 . . TGTGCCAGCAGCGTAGTTCCCTACACAACTAATGAAAAACTGTTTTTT CASSVVPYTTNEKLFF
TRBJ2-4 TRBV6-6 few . TGTGCCAGCAGTCCGGACGGTAGAGCACTAGCCAAAAACATTCAGTACTTC CASSPDGRALAKNIQYF
TRBJ2-5 TRBV6-1 . . TGTGCCAGCAGTGACAGGGAAGAGACCCAGTACTTC CASSDREETQYF
TRBJ2-5 TRBV19 once . TGTGCCAGTAGTATAGCTCCGGGACACAACACTCAAGAGACCCAGTACTTC CASSIAPGHNTQETQYF
TRBJ2-5 TRBV6-5 . . TGTGCCAGCAGTCCGCTGGGGAACCAAGAGACTCAGTACTTC CASSPLGNQETQYF
TRBJ2-7 TRBV19 . . TGTGCCAGTAGTATCAACAGCGACGGACCCTACGAGCAGTACTTC CASSINSDGPYEQYF
TRBJ1-1 TRBV5-1 . . TGCGCCAGCAGCTTGAATTGGGAGACAAACACTGAAGCTTTCTTT CASSLNWETNTEAFF
TRBJ1-5 TRBV6-2/TRBV6-3 . . TGTGCCAGCAGTTACTCGAGGGTTCAGCCCCAGCATTTT CASSYSRVQPQHF
TRBJ1-3 TRBV15 . TRBD1 TGTGCCACCAGCAGAATTCGACAGGGCGCGGGAAACACCATATATTTT CATSRIRQGAGNTIYF
TRBJ1-1 TRBV6-2/TRBV6-3 once . TGTGCCAGCAGTTACCTTACGGAAGTCACTGAAGCTTTCTTT CASSYLTEVTEAFF
TRBJ2-7 TRBV3-1/TRBV3-2 . TRBD1 TGTGCCAGCAGCAAAGGGACAGGGAGCTCCTACGAGCAGTACTTC CASSKGTGSSYEQYF
TRBJ1-1 TRBV6-6 few . TGTGCCAGCAGTTACACCCTCCCAGTTAACACTGAAGCTTTCTTT CASSYTLPVNTEAFF
TRBJ1-2 TRBV27 . . TGTGCCAGCAGTTCCCCGCGCTATGGCTACACCTTC CASSSPRYGYTF
TRBJ1-2 TRBV5-6 . . TGTGCCAGCAGCTTGCCGACGGAGATCTATGGCTACACCTTC CASSLPTEIYGYTF
TRBJ1-5 TRBV19 . . TGTGCCAGTAGTATGGCCGGGGCCCCCAATCAGCCCCAGCATTTT CASSMAGAPNQPQHF
TRBJ2-5 TRBV10-3 . TRBD1 TGTGCCATCAGTGACAAAACAGGGGGCTTACTAGAGACCCAGTACTTC CAISDKTGGLLETQYF